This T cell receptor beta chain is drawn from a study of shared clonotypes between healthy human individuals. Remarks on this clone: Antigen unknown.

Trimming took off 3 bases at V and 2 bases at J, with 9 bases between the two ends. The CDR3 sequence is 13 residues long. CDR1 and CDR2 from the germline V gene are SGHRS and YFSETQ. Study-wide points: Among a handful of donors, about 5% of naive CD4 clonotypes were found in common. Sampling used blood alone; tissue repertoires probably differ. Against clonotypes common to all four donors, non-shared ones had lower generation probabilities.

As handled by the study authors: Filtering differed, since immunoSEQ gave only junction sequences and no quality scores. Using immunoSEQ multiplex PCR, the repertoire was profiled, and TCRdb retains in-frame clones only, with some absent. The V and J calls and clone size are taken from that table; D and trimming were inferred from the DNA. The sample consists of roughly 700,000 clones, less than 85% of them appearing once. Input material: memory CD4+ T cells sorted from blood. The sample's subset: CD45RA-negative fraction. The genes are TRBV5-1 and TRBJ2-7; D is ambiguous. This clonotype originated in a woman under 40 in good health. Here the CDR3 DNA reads TGCGCCAGCAGCTGGAGCGACACCTACGAGCAGTACTTC. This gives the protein CASSWSDTYEQYF.